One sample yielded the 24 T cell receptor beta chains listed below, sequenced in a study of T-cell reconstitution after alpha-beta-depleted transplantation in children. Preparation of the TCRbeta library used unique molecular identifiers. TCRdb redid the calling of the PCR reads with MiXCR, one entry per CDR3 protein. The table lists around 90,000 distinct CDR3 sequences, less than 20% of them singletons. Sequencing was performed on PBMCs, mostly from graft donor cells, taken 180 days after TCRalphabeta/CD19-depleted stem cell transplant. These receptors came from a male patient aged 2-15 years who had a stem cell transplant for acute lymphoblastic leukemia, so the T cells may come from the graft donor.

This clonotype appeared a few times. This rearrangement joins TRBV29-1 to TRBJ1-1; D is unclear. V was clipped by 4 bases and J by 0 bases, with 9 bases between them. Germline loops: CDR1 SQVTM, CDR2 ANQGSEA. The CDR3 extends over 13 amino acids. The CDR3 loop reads CSVGDRLNTEAFF. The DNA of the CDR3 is TGCAGCGTTGGAGATAGACTGAACACTGAAGCTTTCTTT.

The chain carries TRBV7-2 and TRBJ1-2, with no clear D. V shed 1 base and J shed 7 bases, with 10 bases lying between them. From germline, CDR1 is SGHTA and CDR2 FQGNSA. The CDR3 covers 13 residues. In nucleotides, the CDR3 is TGTGCCAGCAGCTTAGAGGTAGACGGTGGCTACACCTTC. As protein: CASSLEVDGGYTF.

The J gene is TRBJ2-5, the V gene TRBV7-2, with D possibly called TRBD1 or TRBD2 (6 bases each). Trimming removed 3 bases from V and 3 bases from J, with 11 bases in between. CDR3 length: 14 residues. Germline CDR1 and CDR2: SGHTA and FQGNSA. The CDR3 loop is CASSLGGAKETQYF. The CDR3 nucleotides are TGTGCCAGCAGCTTGGGGGGCGCCAAAGAGACCCAGTACTTC.

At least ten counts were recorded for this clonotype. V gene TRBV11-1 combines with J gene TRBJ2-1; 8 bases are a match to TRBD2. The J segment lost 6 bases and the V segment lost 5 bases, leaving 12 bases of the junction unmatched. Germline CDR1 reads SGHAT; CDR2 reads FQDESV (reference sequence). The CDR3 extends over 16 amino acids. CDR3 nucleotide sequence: TGTGCCAGCAGCCGGTCGCGGGGACTAGTTGGCAATGAGCAGTTCTTC. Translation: CASSRSRGLVGNEQFF.

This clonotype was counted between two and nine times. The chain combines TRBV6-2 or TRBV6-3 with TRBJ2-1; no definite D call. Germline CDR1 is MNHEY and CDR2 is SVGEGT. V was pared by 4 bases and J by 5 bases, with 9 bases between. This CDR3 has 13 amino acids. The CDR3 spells CASSFPEDNEQFF. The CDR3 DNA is TGTGCCAGCAGTTTTCCAGAAGACAATGAGCAGTTCTTC.

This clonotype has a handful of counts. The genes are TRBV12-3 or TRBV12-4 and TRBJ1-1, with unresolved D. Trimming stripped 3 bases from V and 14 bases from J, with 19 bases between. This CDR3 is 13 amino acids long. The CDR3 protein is CASSFNSVGQAFF. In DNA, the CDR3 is TGTGCCAGCAGTTTTAACTCCGTCGGCCAGGCGTTCTTT.

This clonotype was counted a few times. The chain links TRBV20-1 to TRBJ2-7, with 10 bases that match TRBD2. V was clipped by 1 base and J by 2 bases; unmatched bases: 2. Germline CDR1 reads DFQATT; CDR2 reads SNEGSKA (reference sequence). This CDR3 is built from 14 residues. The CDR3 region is CSARVSGGAYEQYF. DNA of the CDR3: TGCAGTGCTAGAGTGAGCGGGGGGGCCTACGAGCAGTACTTC.

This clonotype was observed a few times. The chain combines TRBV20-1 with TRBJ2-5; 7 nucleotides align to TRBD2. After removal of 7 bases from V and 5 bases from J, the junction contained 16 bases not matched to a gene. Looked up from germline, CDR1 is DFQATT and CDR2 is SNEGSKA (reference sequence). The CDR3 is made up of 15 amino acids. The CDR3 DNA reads TGCAGTGTCTCGCCCTCTAGCGGCCTAGGGGAGACCCAGTACTTC. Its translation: CSVSPSSGLGETQYF.

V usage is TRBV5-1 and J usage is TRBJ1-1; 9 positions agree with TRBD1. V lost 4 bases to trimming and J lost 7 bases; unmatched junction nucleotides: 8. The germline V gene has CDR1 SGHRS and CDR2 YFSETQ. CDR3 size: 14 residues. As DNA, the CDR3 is TGCGCCAGCAGCCCATCAACAGGGGGCAGTGAAGCTTTCTTT. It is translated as CASSPSTGGSEAFF. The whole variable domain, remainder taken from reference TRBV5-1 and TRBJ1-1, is KAGVTQTPRYLIKTRGQQVTLSCSPISGHRSVSWYQQTPGQGLQFLFEYFSETQRNKGNFPGRFSGRQFSNSRSEMNVSTLELGDSALYLCASSPSTGGSEAFFGQGTRLTVV.

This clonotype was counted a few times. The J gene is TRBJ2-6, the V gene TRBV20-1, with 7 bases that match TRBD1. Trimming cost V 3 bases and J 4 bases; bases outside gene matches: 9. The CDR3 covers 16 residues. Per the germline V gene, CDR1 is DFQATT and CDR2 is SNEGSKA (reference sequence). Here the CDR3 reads CSARTGNIVGANVLTF. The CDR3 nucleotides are TGCAGTGCTAGGACAGGGAATATCGTCGGGGCCAACGTCCTGACTTTC.

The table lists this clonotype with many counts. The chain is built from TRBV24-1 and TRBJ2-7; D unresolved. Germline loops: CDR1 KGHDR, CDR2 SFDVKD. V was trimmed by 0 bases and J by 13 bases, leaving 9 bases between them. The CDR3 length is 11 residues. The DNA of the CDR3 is TGTGCCACCAGTGATTTGGGGAACTTCTACTTC. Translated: CATSDLGNFYF.

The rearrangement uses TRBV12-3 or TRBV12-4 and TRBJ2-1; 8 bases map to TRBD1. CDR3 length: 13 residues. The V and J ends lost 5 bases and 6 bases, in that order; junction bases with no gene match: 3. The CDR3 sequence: CASSTTGANEQFF. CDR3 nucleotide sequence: TGTGCCAGCAGTACGACAGGGGCCAATGAGCAGTTCTTC.

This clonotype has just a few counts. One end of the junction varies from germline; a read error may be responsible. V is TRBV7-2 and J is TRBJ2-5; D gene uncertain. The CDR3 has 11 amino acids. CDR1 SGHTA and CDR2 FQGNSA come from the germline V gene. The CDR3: CASSSKGKLIF. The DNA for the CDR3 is TGTGCCAGCAGCTCCAAGGGAAAGCTCATATTC.

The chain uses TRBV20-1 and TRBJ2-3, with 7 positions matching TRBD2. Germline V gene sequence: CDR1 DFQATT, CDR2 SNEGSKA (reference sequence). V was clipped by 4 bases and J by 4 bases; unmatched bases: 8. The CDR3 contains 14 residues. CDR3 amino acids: CSAKQTRGADTQYF. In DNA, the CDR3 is TGCAGTGCTAAACAGACTCGGGGGGCAGATACGCAGTATTTT.

Here the CDR3 DNA reads TGTGCTAGTGGCTCCGGGGGGAACATTCAGTACTTC. This gives the protein CASGSGGNIQYF. V usage is TRBV12-5 and J usage is TRBJ2-4, with 7 bases fitting TRBD2. V was clipped by 6 bases and J by 7 bases; unmatched bases: 3. Germline assignment: CDR1 LGHNT and CDR2 FRNRAP. This CDR3 is 12 amino acids long. Full variable domain (missing parts from reference TRBV12-5 and TRBJ2-4): DARVTQTPRHKVTEMGQEVTMRCQPILGHNTVFWYRQTMMQGLELLAYFRNRAPLDDSGMPKDRFSAEMPDATLATLKIQPSEPRDSAVYFCASGSGGNIQYFGAGTRLSVL.

CDR3 bases: TGTGCCAGCAGCCCCGACCCCGGGGAGCTGTTTTTT. Amino acid sequence: CASSPDPGELFF. The chain has TRBV7-2 and TRBJ2-2; D not certain. The CDR3 length is 12 residues. From germline, CDR1 is SGHTA and CDR2 FQGNSA. V lost 5 bases to trimming and J lost 6 bases, with 7 bases between them.

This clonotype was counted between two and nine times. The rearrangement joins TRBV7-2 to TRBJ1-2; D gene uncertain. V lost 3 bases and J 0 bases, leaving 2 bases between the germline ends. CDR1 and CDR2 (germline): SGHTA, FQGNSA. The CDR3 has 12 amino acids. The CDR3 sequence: CASSFPNYGYTF. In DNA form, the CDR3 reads TGTGCCAGCAGCTTTCCTAACTATGGCTACACCTTC.

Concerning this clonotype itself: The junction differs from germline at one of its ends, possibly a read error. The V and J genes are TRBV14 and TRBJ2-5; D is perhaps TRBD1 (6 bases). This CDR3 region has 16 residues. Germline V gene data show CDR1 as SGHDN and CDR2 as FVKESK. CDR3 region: CASSQVDRLGEEAQYF. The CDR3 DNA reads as TGTGCCAGCAGCCAAGTCGACAGGTTGGGCGAAGAGGCCCAGTACTTT.

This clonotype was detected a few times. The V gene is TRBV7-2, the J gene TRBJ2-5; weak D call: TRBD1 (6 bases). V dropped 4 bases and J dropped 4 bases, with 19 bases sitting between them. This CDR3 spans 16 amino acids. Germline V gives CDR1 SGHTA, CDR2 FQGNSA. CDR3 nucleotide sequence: TGTGCCAGCAGCTCCTGGACAGTTCTGGGTGGAGAGACCCAGTACTTC. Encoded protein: CASSSWTVLGGETQYF.

This CDR3 reads CSVDKGANTIYF. The CDR3, as DNA: TGCAGCGTTGATAAGGGGGCAAACACCATATATTTT. This chain links TRBV29-1 with TRBJ1-3; 7 bases match TRBD1. CDR1 and CDR2 (germline): SQVTM, ANQGSEA. CDR3 length: 12 residues. After removal of 3 bases from V and 6 bases from J, the junction contained 2 bases not matched to a gene.

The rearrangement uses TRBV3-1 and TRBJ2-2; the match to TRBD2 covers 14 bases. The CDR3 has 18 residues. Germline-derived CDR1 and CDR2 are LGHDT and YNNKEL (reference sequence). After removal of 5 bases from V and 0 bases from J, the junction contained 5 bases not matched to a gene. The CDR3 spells CASSYGLAGGPNTGELFF. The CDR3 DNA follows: TGTGCCAGCAGCTACGGACTAGCGGGGGGTCCGAACACCGGGGAGCTGTTTTTT. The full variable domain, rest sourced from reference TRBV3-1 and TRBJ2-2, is DTAVSQTPKYLVTQMGNDKSIKCEQNLGHDTMYWYKQDSKKFLKIMFSYNNKELIINETVPNRFSPKSPDKAHLNLHINSLELGDSAVYFCASSYGLAGGPNTGELFFGEGSRLTVL.

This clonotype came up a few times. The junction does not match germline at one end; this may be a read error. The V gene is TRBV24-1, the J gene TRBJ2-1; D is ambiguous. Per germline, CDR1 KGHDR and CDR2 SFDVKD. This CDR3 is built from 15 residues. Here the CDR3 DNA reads TGTGCCACCAGTGACCACGCCGGGTCCTTCAATGAGCAGTTCTTC. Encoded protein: CATSDHAGSFNEQFF.

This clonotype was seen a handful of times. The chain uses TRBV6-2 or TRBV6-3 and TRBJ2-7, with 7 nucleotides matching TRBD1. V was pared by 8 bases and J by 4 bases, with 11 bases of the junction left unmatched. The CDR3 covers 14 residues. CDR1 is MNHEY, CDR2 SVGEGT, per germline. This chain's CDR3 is CASASGQVLYEQYF. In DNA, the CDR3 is TGTGCCAGCGCCTCCGGACAGGTTTTATACGAGCAGTACTTC.

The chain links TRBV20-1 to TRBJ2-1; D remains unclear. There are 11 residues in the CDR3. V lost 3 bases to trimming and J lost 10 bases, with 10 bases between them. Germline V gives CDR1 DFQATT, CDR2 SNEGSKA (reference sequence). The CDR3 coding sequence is TGCAGTGCTAGGGAACAGCGCGAGCAGTTCTTC. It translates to CSAREQREQFF.